The rows below give T cell receptor beta chains drawn from one sample of a study of radiotherapy plus CTLA-4 blockade in lung cancer. TCRdb keeps only in-frame clones here, not all; method: immunoSEQ multiplex PCR. The profile covers around 40,000 clones, with 65% to 90% appearing a single time and less than 25% taken by the ten largest. Source: peripheral blood, taken from a patient treated with radiotherapy plus ipilimumab. Receptor source: a human donor with non-small cell lung cancer whose response to radiotherapy plus ipilimumab could not be evaluated. Each CDR3 is given with its conserved first and last residue. The D gene is left open where the match is weak. Clone sizes are given selectively: once, few, many, or a class where the clone is expanded.

size: few
J: TRBJ2-1
D: .
V: TRBV18
DNA: TGTGCCAGCTCACCACCGTCTCGGGTTACCCAGTTCTTC
CDR3: CASSPPSRVTQFF

size: .
J: TRBJ2-2
D: TRBD2
V: TRBV7-9
DNA: TGTGCCAGCAGCCTTGGGACTAGCGGGAGCGTGAACACCGGGGAGCTGTTTTTT
CDR3: CASSLGTSGSVNTGELFF

size: .
J: TRBJ1-1
D: .
V: TRBV18
DNA: TGTGCCAGCTCCCGAGGGTCAACTGAAGCTTTCTTT
CDR3: CASSRGSTEAFF

size: .
J: TRBJ1-3
D: TRBD1
V: TRBV5-8
DNA: TGTGCCAGCAGCCAGGGGGAGTCTGGAAACACCATATATTTT
CDR3: CASSQGESGNTIYF

size: .
J: TRBJ2-1
D: .
V: TRBV6-1
DNA: TGTGCCAGCATAATACTAGCCGCTACCTACAATGAGCAGTTCTTC
CDR3: CASIILAATYNEQFF

size: .
J: TRBJ2-1
D: .
V: TRBV7-3
DNA: TGTGCCAGCAGCTTCGGGACAAGGCAGTTCTTC
CDR3: CASSFGTRQFF

size: .
J: TRBJ2-7
D: .
V: TRBV11-2
DNA: TGTGCCAGCAAAGAGGCAGTAGGTCGAACCTACGAGCAGTACTTC
CDR3: CASKEAVGRTYEQYF

size: few
J: TRBJ1-2
D: .
V: TRBV10-3
DNA: TGTGCCATCAGTGAGGGGGACTTCTATGGCTACACCTTC
CDR3: CAISEGDFYGYTF

size: .
J: TRBJ1-2
D: .
V: TRBV4-3
DNA: TGCGCCAGCAGCCAAGACCGCGGGGACGTCTATGGCTACACCTTC
CDR3: CASSQDRGDVYGYTF

size: once
J: TRBJ1-1
D: .
V: TRBV10-1
DNA: TGCGCCAGCAGTGACCACCGACTGATGAACACTGAAGCTTTCTTT
CDR3: CASSDHRLMNTEAFF

size: .
J: TRBJ2-7
D: TRBD1
V: TRBV7-2
DNA: TGTGCCAGCAGCTTATATAGACAGGGCACCTACGAGCAGTACTTC
CDR3: CASSLYRQGTYEQYF

size: few
J: TRBJ1-1
D: .
V: TRBV19
DNA: TGTGCCAGTAGCCCGACAGTGTTGAACACTGAAGCTTTCTTT
CDR3: CASSPTVLNTEAFF

size: .
J: TRBJ1-2
D: .
V: TRBV28
DNA: TGTGCCAGCAGGACACCCCCGGGGTGGGGGGAAGTGTATGGCTACACCTTC
CDR3: CASRTPPGWGEVYGYTF

size: .
J: TRBJ2-3
D: .
V: TRBV14
DNA: TGTGCCAGCAGCGCAAACACGGGAGCGACAGATACGCAGTATTTT
CDR3: CASSANTGATDTQYF

size: .
J: TRBJ2-3
D: .
V: TRBV5-4
DNA: TGTGCCAGCAGCTTGGATATCGCACTAGGCACAGATACGCAGTATTTT
CDR3: CASSLDIALGTDTQYF

size: few
J: TRBJ2-7
D: TRBD2
V: TRBV9
DNA: TGTGCCAGCAGCTATAGCGGGGCCCCCTACGAGCAGTACTTC
CDR3: CASSYSGAPYEQYF

size: .
J: TRBJ2-3
D: .
V: TRBV7-9
DNA: TGTGCCAGCAGCAAGGGCGGGAGCACAGATACGCAGTATTTT
CDR3: CASSKGGSTDTQYF

size: .
J: TRBJ2-1
D: TRBD1
V: TRBV15
DNA: TGTGCCACCAGCACGACAGGGACAGGGAACTACAATGAGCAGTTCTTC
CDR3: CATSTTGTGNYNEQFF

size: .
J: TRBJ1-4
D: .
V: TRBV19
DNA: TGTGCCAGTAGTCCCTCGACCGGGCGCGTATCGGGAGCACACGAAAAACTGTTTTTT
CDR3: CASSPSTGRVSGAHEKLFF

size: .
J: TRBJ1-5
D: TRBD1
V: TRBV19
DNA: TGTGCCAGTAGTGTCACCGGGACAGGTAATCAGCCCCAGCATTTT
CDR3: CASSVTGTGNQPQHF

size: .
J: TRBJ2-2
D: .
V: TRBV28
DNA: TGTGCCAGTCTAGGGGCGGCGTCAACGAACACCGGGGAGCTGTTTTTT
CDR3: CASLGAASTNTGELFF

size: .
J: TRBJ1-2
D: TRBD1
V: TRBV5-6
DNA: TGTGCCAGCGGGATGGACAGGGCGAGCTACACCTTC
CDR3: CASGMDRASYTF

size: once
J: TRBJ2-6
D: .
V: TRBV7-8
DNA: TGTGCCAGCAGCCCCCAGTCTGGGGCCAACGTCCTGACTTTC
CDR3: CASSPQSGANVLTF

size: .
J: TRBJ2-2
D: TRBD2
V: TRBV11-2
DNA: TGTGCCAGCAGCTTACGCGGCGGGGCGGGGGTAACCGGGGAGCTGTTTTTT
CDR3: CASSLRGGAGVTGELFF

size: .
J: TRBJ1-1
D: .
V: TRBV29-1
DNA: TGCAGCGCCGTGGGAGGGGGGTACACTGAAGCTTTCTTT
CDR3: CSAVGGGYTEAFF